Reported below is one T cell receptor beta chain. This entry is derived from a study of blood T cell repertoires in COVID-19. The wider study: PBMCs, B-cell-depleted T cells, or T cells provided the cDNA or gDNA that made up the material.

Measured with immunoSEQ multiplex PCR; TCRdb has only the in-frame clones, and not every one. The sample shows over 95,000 clones, 79% of them seen only once. Germline-derived CDR1 and CDR2 are SGHRS and YFSETQ. Germline trimming cut 3 bases from V and 3 bases from J; bases unmatched to any gene: 4. The CDR3 extends over 16 amino acids. This receptor was taken from an elderly woman with active or convalescent COVID-19. The sample comprised peripheral blood. The rearrangement joins TRBV5-1 to TRBJ2-7, with 15 bases matching TRBD2. The CDR3 DNA follows: TGCGCCAGCAGCTCCGGGACTAGCGGGAGGTTCTACGAGCAGTACTTC. The encoded protein is CASSSGTSGRFYEQYF.